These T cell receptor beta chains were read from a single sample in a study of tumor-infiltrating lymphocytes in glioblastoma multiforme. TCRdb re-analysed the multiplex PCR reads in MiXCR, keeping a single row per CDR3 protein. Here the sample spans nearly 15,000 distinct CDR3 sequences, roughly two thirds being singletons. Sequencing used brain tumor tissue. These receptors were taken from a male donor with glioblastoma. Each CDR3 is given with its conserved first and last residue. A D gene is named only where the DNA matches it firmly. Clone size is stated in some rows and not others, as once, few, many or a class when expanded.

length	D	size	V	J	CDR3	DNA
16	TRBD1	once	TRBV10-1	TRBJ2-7	CASIERGQGVPYEQYF	TGCGCCAGCATTGAGCGGGGACAGGGGGTCCCCTACGAGCAGTACTTC
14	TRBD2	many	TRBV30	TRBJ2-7	CAWRAPGGSYEQYF	TGTGCCTGGAGGGCGCCTGGCGGGAGTTACGAGCAGTACTTC
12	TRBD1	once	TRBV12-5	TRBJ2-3	CASSQQGGTQYF	TGTGCTAGTAGTCAACAGGGGGGTACGCAGTATTTT
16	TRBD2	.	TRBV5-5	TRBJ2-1	CATSLSGRAVNNEQLF	TGTGCCACCAGTCTTAGCGGGAGGGCTGTAAACAATGAGCAGTTATTC
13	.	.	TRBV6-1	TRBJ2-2	CASSVTDTGELFF	TGTGCCAGCAGTGTCACAGACACCGGGGAGCTGTTTTTT
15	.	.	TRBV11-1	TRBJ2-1	CVSSLGWLSYNEQFF	TGTGTCAGCAGCTTAGGGTGGTTGTCCTACAATGAGCAGTTCTTC
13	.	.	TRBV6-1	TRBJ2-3	CATGRVSTDTQYF	TGTGCCACCGGGCGGGTTAGCACAGATACGCAGTATTTT
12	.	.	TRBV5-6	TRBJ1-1	CASSWRYTEAFF	TGTGCCAGCAGCTGGAGATACACTGAAGCTTTCTTT
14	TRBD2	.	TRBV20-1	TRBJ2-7	CSARLAGVPSEQYF	TGCAGTGCTAGATTAGCGGGAGTCCCATCCGAGCAGTACTTC
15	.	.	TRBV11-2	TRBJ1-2	CASSPGTWAGYGYTF	TGTGCCAGCAGCCCGGGGACATGGGCGGGCTATGGCTACACCTTC
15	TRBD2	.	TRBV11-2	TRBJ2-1	CASSTLAGPGNEQFF	TGTGCCAGCAGCACTCTAGCGGGACCTGGCAATGAGCAGTTCTTC
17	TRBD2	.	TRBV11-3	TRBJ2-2	CASRRGGNLANTGELFF	TGTGCCAGCAGGCGGGGGGGAAATCTCGCGAACACCGGGGAGCTGTTTTTT
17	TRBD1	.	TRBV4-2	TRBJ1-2	CASSQELRTGEVNGYTF	TGTGCCAGCAGCCAAGAGCTCCGGACAGGAGAAGTTAACGGCTACACCTTC
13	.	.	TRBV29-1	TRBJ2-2	CSVEGLNTGELFF	TGCAGCGTTGAAGGCCTTAACACCGGGGAGCTATTTTTT
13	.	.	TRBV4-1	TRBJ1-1	CASSQEISSEALF	TGCGCCAGCAGTCAAGAGATTTCGAGTGAAGCTCTCTTT
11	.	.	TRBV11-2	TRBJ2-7	CASSWTCEQYF	TGTGCCAGCAGCTGGACCTGTGAGCAGTACTTC
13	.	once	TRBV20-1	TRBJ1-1	CSAEPRTRTEAFF	TGCAGTGCCGAACCTCGTACAAGGACTGAAGCTTTCTTT
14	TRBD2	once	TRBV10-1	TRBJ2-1	CASSAPTSPNEQFF	TGCGCCAGCAGTGCGCCGACTAGCCCTAATGAGCAGTTCTTC
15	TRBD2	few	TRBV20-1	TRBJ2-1	CSASSRSSGRNEQFF	TGCAGTGCTAGTAGCCGGTCTAGCGGGAGGAATGAGCAGTTCTTC
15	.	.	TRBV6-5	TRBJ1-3	CASRINRDSGNTIYF	TGTGCCAGCAGGATAAATAGGGACTCTGGAAACACCATATATTTT
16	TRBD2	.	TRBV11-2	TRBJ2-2	CASSFQRGAGTGELFF	TGTGCCAGCAGCTTCCAGCGGGGGGCGGGAACCGGGGAGCTGTTTTTT
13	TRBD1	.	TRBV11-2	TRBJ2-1	CASSFDRGYEQFF	TGTGCCAGCAGCTTCGACAGGGGGTACGAGCAGTTCTTC
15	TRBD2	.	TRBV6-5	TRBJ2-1	CASSLLARNYNEQFF	TGTGCCAGCAGCCTACTAGCGCGGAACTACAATGAGCAGTTCTTC
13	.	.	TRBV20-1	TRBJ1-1	CSAGASLNTETFF	TGCAGTGCTGGCGCCAGCCTGAACACTGAAACTTTCTTT
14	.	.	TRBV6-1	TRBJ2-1	CASGGSEGPNEQFF	TGTGCCAGCGGGGGTAGTGAAGGTCCGAATGAGCAGTTCTTC
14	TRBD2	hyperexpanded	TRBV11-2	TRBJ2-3	CASSTLAGEDTQYF	TGTGCCAGCAGTACTCTAGCGGGTGAAGATACGCAGTATTTT
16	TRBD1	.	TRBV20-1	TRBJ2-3	CSAHPRGTGGTDTQYF	TGCAGTGCTCACCCCCGCGGGACAGGGGGCACAGATACGCAGTATTTT
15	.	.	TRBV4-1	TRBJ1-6	CVSQNLASGVSHLHF	TGCGTCAGTCAAAACCTGGCATCTGGGGTTTCACACCTCCACTTT
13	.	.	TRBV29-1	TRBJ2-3	CSVARTRIDTQYF	TGCAGTGTAGCCAGGACTCGCATAGATACGCAGTATTTT
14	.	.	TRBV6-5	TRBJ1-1	CATQPTGQNTEAFF	TGTGCCACGCAACCTACGGGACAAAACACTGAAGCTTTCTTT
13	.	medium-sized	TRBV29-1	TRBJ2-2	CSARTANTGELFF	TGCAGCGCCCGGACAGCGAACACCGGGGAGCTGTTTTTT
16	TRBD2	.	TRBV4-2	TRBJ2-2	CASSQGGLVWTGELFF	TGTGCCAGCAGCCAAGGGGGACTAGTATGGACCGGGGAGCTGTTTTTT
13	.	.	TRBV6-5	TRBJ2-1	CASGYSVGDKQFF	TGTGCCAGCGGTTACTCTGTGGGGGATAAGCAGTTCTTC
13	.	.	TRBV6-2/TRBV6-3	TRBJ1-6	CASSYSENSPLHF	TGTGCCAGCAGTTACTCGGAGAATTCACCCCTCCACTTT
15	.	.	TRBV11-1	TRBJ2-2	CASSLIATDTGWLFF	TGTGCCAGCAGCTTGATTGCGACGGACACCGGGTGGCTGTTTTTT
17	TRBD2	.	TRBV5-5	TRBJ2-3	CASSLLLAGTPTNTQYF	TGTGCCAGCAGCTTACTACTAGCGGGAACCCCCACAAATACGCAGTATTTT
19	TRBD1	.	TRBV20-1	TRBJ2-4	CSAGDPDRGIRKAENIQYF	TGCAGTGCCGGAGACCCGGACAGGGGGATTCGGAAAGCCGAAAACATTCAGTACTTC
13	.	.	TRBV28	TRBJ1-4	CASSFQDVVPLLF	TGTGCCAGCAGTTTCCAGGATGTAGTTCCACTGCTTTTT
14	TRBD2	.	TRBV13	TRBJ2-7	CASRRTGTSNEQYF	TGTGCCAGCAGACGTACCGGGACTAGCAACGAGCAGTACTTC
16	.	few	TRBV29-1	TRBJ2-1	CSVEPPSRSSYNEQFF	TGCAGCGTTGAACCCCCTTCTAGGAGCTCCTACAATGAGCAGTTCTTC